The clone carrying this T cell receptor (beta chain) was observed a handful of times. Its specificity is not known. A single record per CDR3 protein comes from TCRdb applying MiXCR to the 5' RACE reads. Altogether some 800,000 distinct CDR3 sequences are present, 12% being singletons, with the ten largest covering more than 0.5%. The data stem from a study of CD8 T cells in ankylosing spondylitis. Regarding the study as a whole: Seemingly characteristic of ankylosing spondylitis blood was a TCR beta motif consisting of eight highly homologous variants.

Germline V gene data show CDR1 as LNHNV and CDR2 as YYDKDF (reference sequence). The CDR3 is made up of 15 amino acids. After removal of 5 bases from V and 11 bases from J, the junction contained 13 bases not matched to a gene. The sequenced sample was blood, either unsorted or a sorted T cell fraction (not recorded which). This chain uses TRBV15 with TRBJ2-1, with 9 bases fitting TRBD1. This TCR was sampled from a male donor with ankylosing spondylitis. This CDR3 is CATSWRGTGLVKQFF. The CDR3 nucleotides read TGTGCCACCAGCTGGAGGGGGACAGGGCTCGTGAAGCAGTTCTTC. The complete variable domain, with remaining parts taken from reference TRBV15 and TRBJ2-1, reads DAMVIQNPRYQVTQFGKPVTLSCSQTLNHNVMYWYQQKSSQAPKLLFHYYDKDFNNEADTPDNFQSRRPNTSFCFLDIRSPGLGDTAMYLCATSWRGTGLVKQFFGPGTRLTVL.